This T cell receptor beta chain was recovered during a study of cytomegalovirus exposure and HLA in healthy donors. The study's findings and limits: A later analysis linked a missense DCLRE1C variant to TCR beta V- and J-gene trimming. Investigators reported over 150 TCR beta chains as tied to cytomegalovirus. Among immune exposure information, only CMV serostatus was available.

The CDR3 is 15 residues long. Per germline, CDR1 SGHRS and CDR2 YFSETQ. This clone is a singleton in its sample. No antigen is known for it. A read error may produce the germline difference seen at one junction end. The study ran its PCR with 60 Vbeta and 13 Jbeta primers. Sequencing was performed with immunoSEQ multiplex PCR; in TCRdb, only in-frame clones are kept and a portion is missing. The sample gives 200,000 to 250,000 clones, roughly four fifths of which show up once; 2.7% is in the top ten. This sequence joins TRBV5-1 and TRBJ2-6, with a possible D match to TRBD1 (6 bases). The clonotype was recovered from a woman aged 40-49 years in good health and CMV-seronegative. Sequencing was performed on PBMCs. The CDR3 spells CAGSSRGLGANVLTF. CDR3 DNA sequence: TGCGCCGGCAGCTCGAGGGGGTTGGGGGCCAACGTCCTGACTTTC. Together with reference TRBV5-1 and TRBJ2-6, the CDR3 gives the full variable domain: KAGVTQTPRYLIKTRGQQVTLSCSPISGHRSVSWYQQTPGQGLQFLFEYFSETQRNKGNFPGRFSGRQFSNSRSEMNVSTLELGDSALYLCAGSSRGLGANVLTFGAGSRLTVL.